This T cell receptor (beta chain) is from a study of blood T cell repertoires in COVID-19. Looking at the study overall: T cells, B-cell-depleted T cells, or PBMCs supplied cDNA or gDNA.

Seattle patients were enrolled while actively infected and followed longitudinally. Clones were sequenced by immunoSEQ multiplex PCR, and TCRdb holds only the in-frame ones, with some missing. The sample includes 45,000 to 70,000 clones, around 90% of them seen just once. The sequencing sample was made of peripheral blood. This TCR was recovered from an elderly woman with COVID-19, enrolled during active disease.

DNA of the CDR3: TGTGCCAGTAGCGTGGACAGGCCAAATCAGCCCCAGCATTTT. It encodes CASSVDRPNQPQHF. The chain uses TRBV19 and TRBJ1-5, with 7 bases fitting TRBD1. The V gene end was trimmed by 6 bases and the J gene end by 4 bases; junction bases not matched to a gene: 6. The CDR3 has 14 amino acids. The germline gives CDR1 LNHDA, CDR2 SQIVND (reference sequence).